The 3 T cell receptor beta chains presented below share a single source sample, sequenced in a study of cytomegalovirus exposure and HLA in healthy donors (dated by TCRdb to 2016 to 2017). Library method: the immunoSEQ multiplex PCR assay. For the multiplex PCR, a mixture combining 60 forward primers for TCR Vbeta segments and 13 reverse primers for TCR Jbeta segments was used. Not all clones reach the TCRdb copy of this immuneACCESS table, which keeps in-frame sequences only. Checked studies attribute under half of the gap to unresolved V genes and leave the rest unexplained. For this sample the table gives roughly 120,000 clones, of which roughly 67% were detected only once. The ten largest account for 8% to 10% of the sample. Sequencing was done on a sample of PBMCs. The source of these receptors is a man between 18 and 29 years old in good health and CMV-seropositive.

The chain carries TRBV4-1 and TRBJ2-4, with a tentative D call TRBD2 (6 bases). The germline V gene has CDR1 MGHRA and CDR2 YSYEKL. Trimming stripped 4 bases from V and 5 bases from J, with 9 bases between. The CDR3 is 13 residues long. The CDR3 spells CASSLGLQNIQYF. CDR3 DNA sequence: TGCGCCAGCAGCCTGGGACTGCAAAACATTCAGTACTTC.

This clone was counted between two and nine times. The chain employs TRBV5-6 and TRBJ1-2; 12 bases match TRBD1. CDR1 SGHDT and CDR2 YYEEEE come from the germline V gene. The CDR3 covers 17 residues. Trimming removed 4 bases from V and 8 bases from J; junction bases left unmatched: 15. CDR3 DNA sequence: TGTGCCAGCAGCCCACCGGAGGGGACAGGGGGCCGACTGGGCTACACCTTC. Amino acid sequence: CASSPPEGTGGRLGYTF.

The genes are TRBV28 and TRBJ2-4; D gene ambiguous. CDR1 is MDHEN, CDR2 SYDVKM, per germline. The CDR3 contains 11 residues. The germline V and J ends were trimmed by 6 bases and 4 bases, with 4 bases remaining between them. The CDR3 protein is CASSRKNIQYF. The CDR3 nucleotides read TGTGCCAGCAGCCGTAAAAACATTCAGTACTTC.